Presented here are 17 T cell receptor beta chains from one specimen sequenced in a study of beta chain features in type 1 diabetes. Since all of the isolated RNA was reverse transcribed, expressed TCRB transcripts were what got sequenced. This table comes from immunoSEQ multiplex PCR, and its TCRdb copy is limited to in-frame clones, with some not included. The data show 810,000 or so clones, roughly 17% seen once. The sample taken for sequencing was naive CD4+ T cells from blood. All receptors derive from a woman between 18 and 29 years old in good health.

This clone was counted a few times. Here the CDR3 DNA reads TGTGCCAGCAGCCCACGACAGCTTACTGAGCAGTTCTTC. The encoded protein is CASSPRQLTEQFF. The chain links TRBV7-2 to TRBJ2-1, with D perhaps TRBD1 (5 bases). The CDR3 totals 13 residues. The germline V gene encodes CDR1 SGHTA and CDR2 FQGNSA. The V end lost 5 bases, the J end lost 9 bases, and 14 bases lay between the germline ends.

This sequence joins TRBV15 and TRBJ2-1; the match to TRBD2 covers 12 bases. Germline V gene sequence: CDR1 LNHNV, CDR2 YYDKDF (reference sequence). The CDR3 extends over 16 amino acids. The V segment lost 0 bases and the J segment 6 bases; nucleotides outside the gene matches: 3. CDR3 bases: TGTGCCACCAGCAGAGATGGGACTAGCGGGCTCAATGAGCAGTTCTTC. It codes for CATSRDGTSGLNEQFF.

This clone has only a few counts. The chain has TRBV10-1 and TRBJ2-7, with 9 nucleotides matching TRBD1. The CDR3 is 19 residues long. Trimming removed 6 bases from V and 4 bases from J; junction bases left unmatched: 22. Germline V lookup: CDR1 WNHNN, CDR2 SYGVQD (reference sequence). This CDR3 reads CASSTRSGTGPCPDYEQYF. For the CDR3, the DNA is TGCGCCAGCAGCACACGATCCGGGACAGGGCCATGCCCCGATTACGAGCAGTACTTC.

This clone came up a few times. V is TRBV18 and J is TRBJ2-3; the D gene could be TRBD1 or TRBD2 (7 bases each). V lost 5 bases and J lost 4, with 16 bases in between. The CDR3 extends over 15 amino acids. CDR1 KGHSH and CDR2 LQKENI come from the germline V gene. CDR3 amino acids: CASSFGQAGADTQYF. CDR3 bases: TGTGCCAGCTCATTCGGACAGGCGGGGGCAGATACGCAGTATTTT.

The CDR3 DNA sequence: TGTGCCATCAGACAGGGCGGCAATCAGCCCCAGCATTTT. The encoded protein is CAIRQGGNQPQHF. The chain is built from TRBV10-3 and TRBJ1-5, with a weak D call TRBD1 (6 bases). Trimming pared 6 bases from V and 2 bases from J, leaving 8 bases between. This CDR3 contains 13 residues. The germline CDR1 and CDR2 sequences are ENHRY and SYGVKD.

This sequence joins TRBV10-3 and TRBJ2-3, with 8 bases matching TRBD2. Germline V gene sequence: CDR1 ENHRY, CDR2 SYGVKD. V shed 5 bases and J 1 base; nucleotides not matched to a gene: 8. The CDR3 extends over 16 amino acids. The CDR3, as DNA: TGTGCCATCAGTACGAGCGGGAGTAAAGGCACAGATACGCAGTATTTT. It is translated as CAISTSGSKGTDTQYF.

The rearrangement links TRBV19 to TRBJ1-1, with D unclear. CDR1 LNHDA and CDR2 SQIVND come from the germline V gene (reference sequence). The CDR3 is made up of 12 amino acids. V dropped 10 bases and J dropped 0 bases, with 9 bases sitting between them. The CDR3 coding sequence is TGTGCCAAGGATTACATGAACACTGAAGCTTTCTTT. Translation gives CAKDYMNTEAFF.

V gene TRBV7-9 combines with J gene TRBJ2-7; tentative D call: TRBD1 (6 bases). Per the germline V gene, CDR1 is SEHNR and CDR2 is FQNEAQ (reference sequence). This CDR3 region has 13 residues. V lost 5 bases, J lost 3 bases, and 11 bases lay in between. CDR3 in DNA: TGTGCCAGCAGCACCCGGGACAACTACGAGCAGTACTTC. Residues: CASSTRDNYEQYF.

This clone was observed a few times. The chain couples TRBV5-6 to TRBJ2-3; D may be TRBD2 (6 bases). The CDR3 is made up of 14 amino acids. Deletions cut 0 bases from V and 5 bases from J, with 10 bases between. Germline-derived CDR1 and CDR2 are SGHDT and YYEEEE. The CDR3 DNA reads as TGTGCCAGCAGCTTGGGTCCCGGGGGAGATACGCAGTATTTT. This translates into CASSLGPGGDTQYF.

J is TRBJ2-1 and V is TRBV9; D tentatively fits TRBD1 or TRBD2 (6 bases each). V dropped 3 bases and J dropped 3 bases, with 10 bases sitting between them. The CDR3 sequence is 14 residues long. Germline V lookup: CDR1 SGDLS, CDR2 YYNGEE. The CDR3 DNA reads as TGTGCCAGCAGCGAGGGGGGACTCTACAATGAGCAGTTCTTC. Amino acids: CASSEGGLYNEQFF.

J is TRBJ2-5 and V is TRBV2; D possibly corresponds to TRBD2 (6 bases). The CDR3 covers 13 residues. Looked up from germline, CDR1 is SNHLY and CDR2 is FYNNEI. V shed 8 bases and J shed 5 bases, with 15 bases lying between them. CDR3 residues: CASGGGVWETQYF. The DNA of the CDR3 is TGTGCCAGCGGCGGCGGGGTGTGGGAGACCCAGTACTTC. Drawing the rest from reference TRBV2 and TRBJ2-5, the complete variable domain is EPEVTQTPSHQVTQMGQEVILRCVPISNHLYFYWYRQILGQKVEFLVSFYNNEISEKSEIFDDQFSVERPDGSNFTLKIRSTKLEDSAMYFCASGGGVWETQYFGPGTRLLVL.

The chain has TRBV7-2 and TRBJ2-7; 10 bases align to TRBD2. V shed 4 bases and J 3 bases; nucleotides not matched to a gene: 3. The CDR3 is made up of 14 amino acids. Germline CDR1 is SGHTA and CDR2 is FQGNSA. In nucleotides, the CDR3 is TGTGCCAGCAGCTACGGACTAGCGGTCTACGAGCAGTACTTC. This translates into CASSYGLAVYEQYF. Together with reference TRBV7-2 and TRBJ2-7, the CDR3 gives the full variable domain: GAGVSQSPSNKVTEKGKDVELRCDPISGHTALYWYRQSLGQGLEFLIYFQGNSAPDKSGLPSDRFSAERTGGSVSTLTIQRTQQEDSAVYLCASSYGLAVYEQYFGPGTRLTVT.

This rearrangement joins TRBV10-3 to TRBJ2-2; 13 bases match TRBD2. This CDR3 has 16 amino acids. The germline CDR1 and CDR2 sequences are ENHRY and SYGVKD. Trimming took 6 bases from V and 5 from J; bases not matched to a gene: 6. In DNA, the CDR3 is TGTGCCATCAGACCCGGGACTAGCGGGAATACCGGGGAGCTGTTTTTT. It encodes CAIRPGTSGNTGELFF.

This chain joins TRBV5-1 and TRBJ2-7; 8 nucleotides match TRBD1. Germline CDR1 reads SGHRS; CDR2 reads YFSETQ. Trimming cost V 0 bases and J 6 bases; bases outside gene matches: 8. The CDR3 runs 15 residues. CDR3 loop: CASSLEAGTGSEQYF. Written as DNA, the CDR3 is TGCGCCAGCAGCTTGGAAGCCGGGACAGGATCCGAGCAGTACTTC.

CDR3 sequence (DNA): TGTGCCAGCAAAAAAAGATCCGACAATCAGCCCCAGCATTTT. It encodes CASKKRSDNQPQHF. The chain employs TRBV6-5 and TRBJ1-5; no clear D gene. Trimming cost V 7 bases and J 3 bases, with 13 bases left between them. Germline V gene data show CDR1 as MNHEY and CDR2 as SVGAGI. This CDR3 is built from 14 residues.

The chain carries TRBV5-1 and TRBJ2-7, with 12 bases that match TRBD2. This CDR3 is built from 15 residues. V lost 4 bases to trimming and J lost 6 bases; unmatched junction nucleotides: 8. Per the germline V gene, CDR1 is SGHRS and CDR2 is YFSETQ. The DNA for the CDR3 is TGCGCCAGCAGCCTCGGACTAGCGGGAAGACGCGAGCAGTACTTC. The encoded protein is CASSLGLAGRREQYF.

This clone came up a few times. This chain connects TRBV6-1 to TRBJ1-3; D is undetermined. This CDR3 has 15 amino acids. Germline CDR1 and CDR2: MNHNS and SASEGT. Trimming shortened V by 0 bases and J by 2 bases, and 8 bases separated the two germline ends. The CDR3 DNA reads TGTGCCAGCAGTGAAGCTGGACGGACTGGAAACACCATATATTTT. Amino acid sequence: CASSEAGRTGNTIYF.